This T cell receptor beta chain was captured by sequencing in a study of shared clonotypes between healthy human individuals. As concerns this clone: Its antigen remains unidentified.

Trimming at V came to 3 bases and at J to 6 bases, leaving 7 bases not matched to a gene. There are 15 residues in the CDR3. Germline-derived CDR1 and CDR2 are SGHNT and YENEEA. As originally analysed: ImmunoSEQ only sent back junction sequences with no quality scores, so filtering was done differently. Produced via immunoSEQ multiplex PCR; TCRdb's table is partial and in-frame only. That table supplies the V and J calls and clone size; D and trimming were determined from the DNA. The table lists about 470,000 clones, about four fifths of them singletons. Study results and caveats: Sequencing depth was a factor that was expected to affect clonotype sharing among donors. Limitation of the genetic and exposure-history diversity represented came from the few donors.

Healthy and HIV-negative, the adult donors had no recent acute infections or vaccinations. Sequencing input: PBMCs. The V gene is TRBV11-3, the J gene TRBJ2-1; 8 bases align to TRBD2. This receptor was obtained from a woman between 40 and 55 years old in good health. Some clones in this sample may be carry-over from other donors' samples. CDR3: CASSFLAGGRNEQFF. The CDR3 bases are TGTGCCAGCAGCTTCCTTGCGGGGGGCCGCAATGAGCAGTTCTTC.